The rows below give T cell receptor beta chains drawn from one sample of a study of response to subunit inactivated influenza vaccine. TCRdb analysed the RT-PCR reads with MiXCR anew, one entry per CDR3 protein. The sample holds approximately 500,000 distinct CDR3 sequences, approximately 12% seen once. This specimen consisted of PBMCs from blood, obtained around seven weeks after vaccination. The receptors originated from a man between 45 and 60 years old who received an inactivated influenza vaccine. The CDR3 runs from the conserved cysteine through the conserved F or W. The D gene is left open where the match is weak. Clone sizes are given selectively: once, few, many, or a class where the clone is expanded.

len	d_gene	v_gene	abundance	j_gene	CDR3nt	CDR3aa
14	NA	TRBV20-1	NA	TRBJ1-1	TGCAGTGCTAGAGTTGGCCCGGTGAACACTGAAGCTTTCTTT	CSARVGPVNTEAFF
15	NA	TRBV5-4	NA	TRBJ2-5	TGTGCCAGCAGCTGGGCGGCAGGGGTGAAAGAGACCCAGTACTTC	CASSWAAGVKETQYF
17	TRBD2	TRBV20-1	NA	TRBJ2-1	TGCAGTGCCTCCGGGGAGGCGGGAGGTGGATCCTACAATGAGCAGTTCTTC	CSASGEAGGGSYNEQFF
14	NA	TRBV12-3/TRBV12-4	few	TRBJ2-5	TGTGCCAGCAGAACCGGGACAACCCCCTCGGCCCAGTACTTC	CASRTGTTPSAQYF
8	NA	TRBV7-9	NA	TRBJ2-7	TGTGCGTACTACGAGCAGTACTTC	CAYYEQYF
17	NA	TRBV5-1	few	TRBJ2-1	TGCGCCAGCAGTTCCTTTTGGGGGGGCGCACGAGACAATGAGCAGTTCTTC	CASSSFWGGARDNEQFF
13	NA	TRBV5-5	once	TRBJ1-2	TGTGCCAGCAGCACGCACCCAGAATACGACTACACCTTC	CASSTHPEYDYTF
14	NA	TRBV25-1	many	TRBJ1-2	TGTGCCAGCAGTGAATTGTCGGTTAACTATGGCTACACCTTC	CASSELSVNYGYTF
15	TRBD2	TRBV23-1	few	TRBJ2-7	TGCGCCAGCTTCACCGGGACTAGCGGGTGTTACGAGCAGTACTTC	CASFTGTSGCYEQYF
14	NA	TRBV10-3	few	TRBJ2-7	TGTGCCATCAGTACACAAGGACAGGGCGGGGGGCAGTACTTC	CAISTQGQGGGQYF
15	NA	TRBV5-1	few	TRBJ2-3	TGCGCCAGCAGCTTGGGGGCTAGCCTAGCAGATACGCAGTATTTT	CASSLGASLADTQYF
16	NA	TRBV15	NA	TRBJ2-1	TGTGCCACCAGGGAGAGGTGGAGCGGAGATTACAATGAGCAGTTCTTC	CATRERWSGDYNEQFF
15	NA	TRBV5-5	few	TRBJ1-5	TGTGCCAGCAGCAAAGTACGAAGTTGGGATCAGCCCCAGCATTTT	CASSKVRSWDQPQHF
15	NA	TRBV7-2	NA	TRBJ2-1	TGTGCCAGCAACCCGGGGTTCAGAGCCTACAATGAGCAGTTCTTC	CASNPGFRAYNEQFF
12	NA	TRBV28	NA	TRBJ2-5	TGTGCCAGTAAAGCTAGCGTCGAGACCCAGTACTTC	CASKASVETQYF
14	NA	TRBV12-3/TRBV12-4	many	TRBJ1-2	TGTGCCAGCAGTCGTACAGGAACTAACTATGGCTACACCTTC	CASSRTGTNYGYTF
17	TRBD2	TRBV10-3	few	TRBJ2-7	TGTGCCATCAGCGAGGGACTAGCGGGAGGTTCCCCTGGGGAGCAGTACTTC	CAISEGLAGGSPGEQYF
12	NA	TRBV7-2	few	TRBJ2-1	TGTGCCAGCAGCTCGATTAGCGTTAGGAAGTTCTTC	CASSSISVRKFF
12	NA	TRBV24-1	few	TRBJ2-5	TGTGCCACCAGTGCCAGCCAAGAGACCCAGTACTTC	CATSASQETQYF
14	NA	TRBV5-5	many	TRBJ2-3	TGTGCCAGCAGCTTGGGAACATACACAGATACGCAGTATTTT	CASSLGTYTDTQYF
16	TRBD1	TRBV9	NA	TRBJ2-1	TGTGCCAGCAGCGCAACCGGGACAGGATCCTACAATGAGCAGTTCTTC	CASSATGTGSYNEQFF
14	TRBD1	TRBV10-3	few	TRBJ2-7	TGTGCCATCAGTGACCGGACAGGGGTCAGCGAGCAGTACTTC	CAISDRTGVSEQYF
16	NA	TRBV5-1	NA	TRBJ2-3	TGCGCCAGCAGCTTGGCCGCGGGGCTGGGCACAGATACGCAGTATTTT	CASSLAAGLGTDTQYF